These 5 T cell receptor beta chains share one sample of origin, sequenced in a study of OX40 agonist ivuxolimab in advanced cancers. Sequenced by immunoSEQ multiplex PCR; TCRdb stores in-frame clones only, minus some. The sample has 55,000 to 65,000 clones; around 93% are singletons. The material was CD4+ or CD8+ T cells sorted from blood, obtained in a trial of the OX40 agonist ivuxolimab. The receptors come from an adult with an advanced solid tumor such as melanoma, head and neck, liver or kidney cancer.

The chain recombines TRBV28 with TRBJ2-3, with TRBD2 matching over 10 bases. Germline lookup yields CDR1 MDHEN and CDR2 SYDVKM. The CDR3 runs 16 residues. Trimming took 6 bases from V and 4 from J; bases not matched to a gene: 10. The CDR3 bases are TGTGCCAGCAGCTCCCCCTCTAGCGGGAGATCAGATACGCAGTATTTT. Translation gives CASSSPSSGRSDTQYF.

The genes are TRBV19 and TRBJ2-7, with 12 bases fitting TRBD1. The ends lost 3 bases at V and 6 bases at J; junction bases unmatched: 3. This CDR3 has 14 residues. Germline assignment: CDR1 LNHDA and CDR2 SQIVND (reference sequence). The CDR3 here is CASSIGTGGAEQYF. The DNA of the CDR3 is TGTGCCAGTAGTATTGGGACAGGGGGCGCCGAGCAGTACTTC.

The chain uses TRBV6-5 and TRBJ1-1; perhaps TRBD1 as D (5 bases). This CDR3 is 14 amino acids long. Germline loops: CDR1 MNHEY, CDR2 SVGAGI. V was clipped by 10 bases and J by 0 bases, with 15 bases between them. The CDR3 spells CATGGVSMNTEAFF. The CDR3 nucleotides read TGTGCCACCGGGGGAGTGTCCATGAACACTGAAGCTTTCTTT.

The chain couples TRBV19 to TRBJ2-7; 7 nucleotides line up with TRBD1. This CDR3 spans 14 amino acids. Unmatched junction bases numbered 8, after V lost 6 bases and J lost 3 bases. Looked up from germline, CDR1 is LNHDA and CDR2 is SQIVND (reference sequence). CDR3 region: CASSQTWDSYEQYF. The CDR3 DNA reads TGTGCCAGTAGCCAGACTTGGGACAGCTACGAGCAGTACTTC.

V usage is TRBV5-4 and J usage is TRBJ2-1, with D possibly being TRBD1 (5 bases). Between the trimmed V and J ends, which lost 2 bases and 8 bases, there was a span of 11 bases. The CDR3 is 13 residues long. From germline, CDR1 is SGHNT and CDR2 YYREEE (reference sequence). In nucleotides, the CDR3 is TGTGCCAGCAGCTTACCTAGGGGCCATGAGCAGTTCTTC. It yields the protein CASSLPRGHEQFF. Together with reference TRBV5-4 and TRBJ2-1, the CDR3 gives the full variable domain: ETGVTQSPTHLIKTRGQQVTLRCSSQSGHNTVSWYQQALGQGPQFIFQYYREEENGRGNFPPRFSGLQFPNYSSELNVNALELDDSALYLCASSLPRGHEQFFGPGTRLTVL.